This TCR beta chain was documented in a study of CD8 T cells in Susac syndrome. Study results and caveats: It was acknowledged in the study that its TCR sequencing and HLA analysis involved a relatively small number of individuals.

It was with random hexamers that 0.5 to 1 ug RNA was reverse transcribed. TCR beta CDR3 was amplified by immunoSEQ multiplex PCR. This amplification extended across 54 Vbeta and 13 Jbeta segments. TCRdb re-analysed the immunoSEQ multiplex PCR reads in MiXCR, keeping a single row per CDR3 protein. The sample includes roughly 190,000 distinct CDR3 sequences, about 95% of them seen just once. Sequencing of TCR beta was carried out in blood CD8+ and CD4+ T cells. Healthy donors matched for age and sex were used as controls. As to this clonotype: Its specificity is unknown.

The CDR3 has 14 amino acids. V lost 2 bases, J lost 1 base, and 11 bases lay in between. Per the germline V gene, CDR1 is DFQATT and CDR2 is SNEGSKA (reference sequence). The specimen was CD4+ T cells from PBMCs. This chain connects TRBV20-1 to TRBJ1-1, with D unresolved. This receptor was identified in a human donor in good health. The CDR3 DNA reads TGCAGTGCTAGAAGAGGTAGGAGGAACACTGAAGCTTTCTTT. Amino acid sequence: CSARRGRRNTEAFF.